This TCR beta chain comes out of a study of blood T cell repertoires in COVID-19 (dated by TCRdb to 2020 to 2021). Regarding the study in general: Samples from collaborators originated in the United States, Italy and Spain and spanned both the acute and convalescent phases of COVID-19. Samples came from the ongoing ImmuneRACE study (first 160 participants) plus 1,254 subjects from 6 global collaborators. The sample metadata nearly always contained a de-identified subject ID, COVID-19 status, age in years and sex. The material from the prospective study consisted of cDNA or gDNA derived from T cells, B-cell-depleted T cells, or PBMCs. Subjects who had been exposed to COVID-19, were actively infected with it, or had recovered from it provided the deeply sampled blood TCRbeta repertoires that made up the dataset. HLA class I and class II types, where available, came from metadata supplied by the sample provider rather than from assay-based typing. The repertoires were released in a freely available public database meant as a resource for research on the immune response to SARS-CoV-2. The study at large found these results: The quantity of clinical and demographic metadata differed by source and by participant and was supplied without curation.

TCRbeta CDR3 regions were amplified from genomic DNA using the immunoSEQ Assay, a bias-controlled multiplex PCR. The study's own analysis went as follows. The number of nucleated cells in each sample was estimated by amplification of reference gene primers within the assay. To quantify the absolute abundance of each unique TCRbeta CDR3 rearrangement, sequence reads were collapsed and filtered. For each sample, productive Simpson clonality was calculated as the square root of Simpson's diversity index across productive rearrangements. Sourced from immuneACCESS, this table was stored by TCRdb with only in-frame sequences that have V and J called. A share of the clones is absent; for the studies checked, an unresolved V gene accounts for under half, and the remainder has no known explanation. The V and J calls and clone size are taken from that table; D and trimming were inferred from the DNA. A total of hundreds of thousands of clones appear in this sample, nearly 90% of them only once. Over 0.7% of the sample is in the top ten clones.

Inclusive of the bounding cysteine and phenylalanine, the CDR3 is 15 residues long. Only the CDR3 DNA stays, 45 bases, in frame from base 1. V loses 0 bases at its end and J loses 6 bases; junction bases beyond the gene matches: 6. The germline V gene (reference sequence) provides CDR1 SGHNT and CDR2 YYREEE. One collaborating source in Seattle enrolled patients during active infection and followed them longitudinally through the course of disease. Whole blood was collected in K2EDTA tubes by collaborating institutions according to the institutions' own protocols. For TCRbeta analysis, collaborator samples were shipped as frozen whole blood, as isolated PBMCs, or as DNA extracted from either sample type. A word on this clone: Its cognate antigen has yet to be identified. It has no much larger one-base neighbor in the sample; base qualities were not kept.

The V and J genes are TRBV5-4 and TRBJ2-3; TRBD1 aligns with 8 central bases. The specimen was peripheral blood. The receptor comes from a man between 18 and 35 years old with COVID-19, enrolled during active disease. Read as DNA, the sequence is TGTGCCAGCAGCTTGGGAGCGACAGGGGCCGATACGCAGTATTTT. Protein translation: CASSLGATGADTQYF. This CDR3, with the reference TRBV5-4 and TRBJ2-3 proteins standing in past its ends, gives the full variable domain ETGVTQSPTHLIKTRGQQVTLRCSSQSGHNTVSWYQQALGQGPQFIFQYYREEENGRGNFPPRFSGLQFPNYSSELNVNALELDDSALYLCASSLGATGADTQYFGPGTRLTVL.